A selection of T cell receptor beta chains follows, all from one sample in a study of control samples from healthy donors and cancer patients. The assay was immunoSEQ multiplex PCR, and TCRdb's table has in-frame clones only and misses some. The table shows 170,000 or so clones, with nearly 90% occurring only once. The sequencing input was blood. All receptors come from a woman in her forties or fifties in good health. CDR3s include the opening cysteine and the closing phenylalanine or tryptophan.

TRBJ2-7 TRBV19 CASSIWSDLRTGRREQYF
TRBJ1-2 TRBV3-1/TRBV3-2 CASSRKLGTVVYGYTF
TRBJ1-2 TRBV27 CASTMDRSYGYTF
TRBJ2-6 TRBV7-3 CASSPNRGGLSGANVLTF
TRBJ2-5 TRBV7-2 CASSSRLAGRAGETQYF
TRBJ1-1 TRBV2 CASTSGTTNTEAFF
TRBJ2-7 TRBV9 CASSVEGYEQYF
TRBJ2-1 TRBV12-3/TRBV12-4 CASIGLNQNEQFF
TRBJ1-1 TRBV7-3 CASSSGGGGNTEAFF
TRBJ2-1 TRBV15 CATSTWDSYNEQFF
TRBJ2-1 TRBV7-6 CASSLGEGGANEQFF
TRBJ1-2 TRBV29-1 CSVGNLGFNYGYTF
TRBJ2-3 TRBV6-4 CASSEGIAGGRGDTQYF
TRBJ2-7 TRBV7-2 CASSLDPFYEQYF
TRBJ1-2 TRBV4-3 CASSQEADGAYYGYTF
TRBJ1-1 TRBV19 CASSIVGRGTEAFF
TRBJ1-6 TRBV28 CASSLGQGAWSYNSPLHF
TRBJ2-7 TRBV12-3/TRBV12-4 CASSLTGSGEQYF
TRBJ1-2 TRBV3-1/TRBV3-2 CASSHYRDRDGYGYTF
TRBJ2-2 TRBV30 CAWSVSGGRREELFF
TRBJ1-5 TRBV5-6 CASSLGVGNQPQHF
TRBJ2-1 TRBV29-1 CSVGQGRASDNEQFF
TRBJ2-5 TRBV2 CASSEGPTSGRETQYF
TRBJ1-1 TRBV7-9 CASSPFLGTGAFF
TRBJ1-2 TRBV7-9 CASSLGAAYGYTF
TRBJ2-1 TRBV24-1 CATSDVLRDTLSNEQFF
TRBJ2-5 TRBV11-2 CASSLDLGQTQYF
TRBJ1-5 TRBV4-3 CASSHEGGRGNQPQHF
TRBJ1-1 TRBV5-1 CASSLDQMTGSTEAFF
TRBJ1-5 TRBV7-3 CASSLIPGQPQHF
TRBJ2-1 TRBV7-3 CASSVSNEQFF
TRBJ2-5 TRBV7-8 CASSLEGQGTETQYF
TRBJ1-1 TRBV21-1 CASSSLMGNTEAFF
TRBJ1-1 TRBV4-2 CASSQVGIRTEAFF
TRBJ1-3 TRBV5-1 CASREQPTSGNTIYF
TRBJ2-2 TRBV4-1 CASSGAGGELFF
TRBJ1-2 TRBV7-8 CASSLVGGGGYGYTF
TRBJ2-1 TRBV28 CASTRGSYNEQFF
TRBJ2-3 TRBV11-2 CASSLSRGTDTQYF
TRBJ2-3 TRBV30 CASRKASGTDTQYF
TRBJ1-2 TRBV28 CASSFKRGGTYGYTF
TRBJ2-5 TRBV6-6 CASSQDRSQGAQYF
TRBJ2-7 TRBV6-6 CASYDPKGSYEQYF
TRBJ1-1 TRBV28 CASSPQGGRMNTEAFF
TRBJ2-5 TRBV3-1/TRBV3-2 CASSPGWRETQYF
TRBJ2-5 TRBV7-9 CASSPGASGQETQYF
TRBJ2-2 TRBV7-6 CASSLAALAGAGELFF